Following are 8 T cell receptor beta chains from one sample sequenced in a study of T-cell reconstitution after alpha-beta-depleted transplantation in children. Unique molecular identifiers tagged the TCRbeta library. TCRdb fed the PCR reads into MiXCR, producing one record per CDR3 protein. The sample has approximately 130,000 distinct CDR3 sequences, about 9.5% seen once. This sample comprised PBMCs, mostly from graft donor cells, obtained 180 days after TCRalphabeta/CD19-depleted stem cell transplant. The receptors derive from a girl in the first two years of life who had a stem cell transplant for combined immunodeficiency, so the T cells may come from the graft donor.

This clonotype was seen a handful of times. The rearrangement links TRBV10-3 to TRBJ1-4; D is perhaps TRBD1 (5 bases). The CDR3 has 12 residues. Germline CDR1 and CDR2: ENHRY and SYGVKD. Between the trimmed V and J ends, which lost 4 bases and 5 bases, there was a span of 5 bases. For the CDR3, the DNA is TGTGCCATCAGTGCAGGGAATGAAAAACTGTTTTTT. Translation: CAISAGNEKLFF.

This clonotype was recorded many times. The J gene is TRBJ2-3, the V gene TRBV4-1, with D unresolved. Germline values: CDR1 MGHRA, CDR2 YSYEKL. The CDR3 has 12 residues. The V gene lost 1 base and the J gene lost 4 bases, with 3 bases spanning the gap. The CDR3 region has the DNA TGCGCCAGCAGCCAAGGAGCAGATACGCAGTATTTT. Amino acids: CASSQGADTQYF.

In this sample, this clonotype turned up many times. The genes are TRBV12-3 or TRBV12-4 and TRBJ2-7; TRBD1 aligns across 10 bases. V shed 5 bases and J 4 bases; nucleotides not matched to a gene: 5. The CDR3 length is 14 residues. CDR3 DNA sequence: TGTGCCAGCAGTCCACGGACAGGGGGTTACGAGCAGTACTTC. Translating gives CASSPRTGGYEQYF.

The V call is TRBV12-3 or TRBV12-4, the J call TRBJ1-1, with D hard to call. The CDR3 extends over 12 amino acids. The V and J ends lost 8 bases and 5 bases respectively, with 12 bases between them. DNA of the CDR3: TGTGCCAGCGTGGGAGCTCTTACTGAAGCTTTCTTT. Its translation: CASVGALTEAFF.

This clonotype was found many times. V is TRBV29-1 and J is TRBJ2-5; D might be TRBD1 or TRBD2, each matching 6 bases. This CDR3 contains 14 residues. CDR1 is SQVTM, CDR2 ANQGSEA, per germline. Trimming removed 1 base at V and 4 bases at J, with 13 bases between. Written as DNA, the CDR3 is TGCAGCGTTGAAGGGGACATGGGAGGAGAGACCCAGTACTTC. This codes for CSVEGDMGGETQYF.

A few counts support this clonotype. CDR3 amino acids: CASSFRRDTRGTNEKLFF. The CDR3 DNA sequence: TGTGCCAGCAGCTTCCGCCGGGACACCCGTGGGACTAATGAAAAACTGTTTTTT. The rearrangement uses TRBV11-2 and TRBJ1-4, with D possibly being TRBD1 (6 bases). V gave up 3 bases and J gave up 2 bases, with 19 bases separating them. This CDR3 region has 18 residues. Germline V gene lookup returns CDR1 SGHAT and CDR2 FQNNGV.

On this clonotype: Because the CDR3 is missing its conserved closing phenylalanine or tryptophan, this is likely a read error. The V call is TRBV20-1, the J call TRBJ2-7, with D unresolved. CDR1 is DFQATT, CDR2 SNEGSKA, per germline (reference sequence). The CDR3 is 16 amino acids. The V end was cut by 0 bases, the J end by 0 bases, with 15 bases between. CDR3: CSARDPLRPASYEQYL. Here the CDR3 DNA reads TGCAGTGCTAGAGATCCCCTCAGACCGGCCTCCTACGAGCAGTACTTG.

This chain joins TRBV19 and TRBJ2-1; D possibly corresponds to TRBD1 (5 bases). Trimming left V 8 bases short and J 0 bases short, with 14 bases between. The CDR3 spans 15 residues. Germline CDR1 and CDR2: LNHDA and SQIVND (reference sequence). CDR3 nucleotides: TGTGCCAGTCGGACAACACCTAGCTCCTACAATGAGCAGTTCTTC. Translated, it gives CASRTTPSSYNEQFF.